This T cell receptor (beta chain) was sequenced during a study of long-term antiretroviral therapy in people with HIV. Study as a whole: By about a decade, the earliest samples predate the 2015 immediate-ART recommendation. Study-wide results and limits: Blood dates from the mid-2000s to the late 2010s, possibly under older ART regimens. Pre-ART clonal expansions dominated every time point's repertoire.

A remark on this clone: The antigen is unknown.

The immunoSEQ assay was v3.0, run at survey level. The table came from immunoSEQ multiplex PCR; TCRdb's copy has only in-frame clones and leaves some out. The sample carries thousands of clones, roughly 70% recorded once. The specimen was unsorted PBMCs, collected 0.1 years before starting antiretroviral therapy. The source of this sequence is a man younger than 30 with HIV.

The CDR3 region is CASTREGGLPADTQYF. CDR3 nucleotide sequence: TGTGCCAGCACCCGAGAGGGGGGACTGCCGGCGGATACGCAGTATTTT. The V and J genes are TRBV2 and TRBJ2-3; either TRBD1 or TRBD2 may fit D (6 bases each). The CDR3 runs 16 residues. Germline V gives CDR1 SNHLY, CDR2 FYNNEI. V lost 7 bases to trimming and J lost 6 bases, with 23 bases between them. Looking up the rest from reference TRBV2 and TRBJ2-3 gives the full variable domain: EPEVTQTPSHQVTQMGQEVILRCVPISNHLYFYWYRQILGQKVEFLVSFYNNEISEKSEIFDDQFSVERPDGSNFTLKIRSTKLEDSAMYFCASTREGGLPADTQYFGPGTRLTVL.